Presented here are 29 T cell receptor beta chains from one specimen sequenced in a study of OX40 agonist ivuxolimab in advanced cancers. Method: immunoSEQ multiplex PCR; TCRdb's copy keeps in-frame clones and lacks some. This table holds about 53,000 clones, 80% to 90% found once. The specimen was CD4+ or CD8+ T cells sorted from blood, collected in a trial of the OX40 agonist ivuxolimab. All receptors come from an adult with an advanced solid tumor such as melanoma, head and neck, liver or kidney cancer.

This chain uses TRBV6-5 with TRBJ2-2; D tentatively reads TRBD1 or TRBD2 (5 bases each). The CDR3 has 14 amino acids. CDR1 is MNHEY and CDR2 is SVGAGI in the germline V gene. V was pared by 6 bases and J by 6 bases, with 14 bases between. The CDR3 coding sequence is TGTGCCAGCAGCCCCAGGGACGCCGCCGGGGAGCTGTTTTTT. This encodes CASSPRDAAGELFF.

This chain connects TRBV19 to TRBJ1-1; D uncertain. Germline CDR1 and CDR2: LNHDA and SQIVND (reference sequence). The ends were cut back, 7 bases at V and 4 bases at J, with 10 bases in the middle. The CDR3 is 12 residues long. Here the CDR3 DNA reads TGTGCCAGTAAGGCGGGGTTCACTGAAGCTTTCTTT. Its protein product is CASKAGFTEAFF.

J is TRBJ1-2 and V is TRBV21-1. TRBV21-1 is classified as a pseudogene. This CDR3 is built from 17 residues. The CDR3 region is CASSKGSRRGKFRGYTF. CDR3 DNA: TGTGCCAGCAGCAAAGGGAGCCGGAGGGGGAAGTTTAGAGGCTACACCTTC.

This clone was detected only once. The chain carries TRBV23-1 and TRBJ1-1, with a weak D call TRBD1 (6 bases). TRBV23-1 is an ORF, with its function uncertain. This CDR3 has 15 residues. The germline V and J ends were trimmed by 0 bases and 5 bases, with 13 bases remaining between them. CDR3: CASSQSGGARTEAFF. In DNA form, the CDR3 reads TGCGCCAGCAGTCAATCAGGGGGGGCCAGGACTGAAGCTTTCTTT.

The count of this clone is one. The CDR3 reads CASTTLKRAGELFF. The CDR3 bases are TGTGCCAGCACGACCCTGAAGAGGGCCGGGGAGCTGTTTTTT. The chain employs TRBV11-2 and TRBJ2-2; possible D gene TRBD2, 5 bases. Trimming shortened V by 7 bases and J by 6 bases, and 15 bases separated the two germline ends. Germline loops: CDR1 SGHAT, CDR2 FQNNGV. The CDR3 has 14 residues.

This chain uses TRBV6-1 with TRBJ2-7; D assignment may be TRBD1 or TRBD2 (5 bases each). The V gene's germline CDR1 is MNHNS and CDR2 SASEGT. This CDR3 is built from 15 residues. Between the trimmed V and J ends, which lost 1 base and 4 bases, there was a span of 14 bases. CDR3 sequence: CASSEGLGTPYEQYF. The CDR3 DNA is TGTGCCAGCAGTGAAGGTCTCGGGACCCCTTACGAGCAGTACTTC.

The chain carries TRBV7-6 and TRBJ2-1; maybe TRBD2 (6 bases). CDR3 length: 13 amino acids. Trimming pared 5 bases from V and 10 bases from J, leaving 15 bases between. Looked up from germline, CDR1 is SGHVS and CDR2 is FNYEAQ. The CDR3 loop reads CASSPGTSLEQFF. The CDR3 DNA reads TGTGCCAGCAGCCCAGGGACTTCCTTGGAGCAGTTCTTC.

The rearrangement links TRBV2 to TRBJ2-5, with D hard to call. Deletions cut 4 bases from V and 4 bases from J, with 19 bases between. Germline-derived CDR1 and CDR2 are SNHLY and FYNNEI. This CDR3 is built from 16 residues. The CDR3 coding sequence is TGTGCCAGCAGTGTAGTAATTAGTGGCGTTGGAGAGACCCAGTACTTC. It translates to CASSVVISGVGETQYF.

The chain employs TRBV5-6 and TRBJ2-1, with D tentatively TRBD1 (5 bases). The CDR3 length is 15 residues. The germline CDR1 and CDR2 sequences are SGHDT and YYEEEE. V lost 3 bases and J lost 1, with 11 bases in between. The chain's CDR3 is CASSYRQQSYNEQFF. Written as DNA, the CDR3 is TGTGCCAGCAGCTATAGACAGCAATCCTACAATGAGCAGTTCTTC. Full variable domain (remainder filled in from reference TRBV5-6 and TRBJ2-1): DAGVTQSPTHLIKTRGQQVTLRCSPKSGHDTVSWYQQALGQGPQFIFQYYEEEERQRGNFPDRFSGHQFPNYSSELNVNALLLGDSALYLCASSYRQQSYNEQFFGPGTRLTVL.

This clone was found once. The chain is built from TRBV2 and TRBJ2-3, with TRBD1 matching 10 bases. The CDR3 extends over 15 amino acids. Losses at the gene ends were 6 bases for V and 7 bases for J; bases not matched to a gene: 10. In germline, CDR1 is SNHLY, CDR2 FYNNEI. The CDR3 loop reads CASSYRDRGIHTQYF. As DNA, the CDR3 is TGTGCCAGCAGCTACCGGGACAGGGGTATCCATACGCAGTATTTT.

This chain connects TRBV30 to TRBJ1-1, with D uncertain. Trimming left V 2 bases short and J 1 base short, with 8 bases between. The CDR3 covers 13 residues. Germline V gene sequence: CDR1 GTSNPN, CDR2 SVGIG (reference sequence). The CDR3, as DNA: TGTGCCTGGAGTTTCCCGAGGAACACTGAAGCTTTCTTT. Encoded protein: CAWSFPRNTEAFF. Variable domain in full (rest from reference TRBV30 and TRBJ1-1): SQTIHQWPATLVQPVGSPLSLECTVEGTSNPNLYWYRQAAGRGLQLLFYSVGIGQISSEVPQNLSASRPQDRQFILSSKKLLLSDSGFYLCAWSFPRNTEAFFGQGTRLTVV.

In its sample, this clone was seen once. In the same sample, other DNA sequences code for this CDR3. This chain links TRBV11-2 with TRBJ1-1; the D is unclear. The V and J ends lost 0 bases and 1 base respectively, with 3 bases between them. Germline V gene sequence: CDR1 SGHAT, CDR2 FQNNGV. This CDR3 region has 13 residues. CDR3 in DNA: TGTGCCAGCAGCTTAGACCGGAACACTGAAGCTTTCTTT. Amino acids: CASSLDRNTEAFF.

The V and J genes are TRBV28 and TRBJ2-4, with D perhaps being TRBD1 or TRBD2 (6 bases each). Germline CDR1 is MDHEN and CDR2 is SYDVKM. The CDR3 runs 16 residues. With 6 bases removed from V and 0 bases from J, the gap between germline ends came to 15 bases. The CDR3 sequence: CASSPLGGLAKNIQYF. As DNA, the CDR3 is TGTGCCAGCAGCCCCTTAGGGGGGTTAGCCAAAAACATTCAGTACTTC.

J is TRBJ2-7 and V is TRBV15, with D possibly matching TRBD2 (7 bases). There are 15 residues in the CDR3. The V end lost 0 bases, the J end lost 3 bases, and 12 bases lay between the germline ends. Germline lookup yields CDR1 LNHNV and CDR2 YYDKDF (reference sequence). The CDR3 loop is CATSRDSGGVYEQYF. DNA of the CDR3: TGTGCCACCAGCAGAGATTCGGGGGGCGTCTACGAGCAGTACTTC.

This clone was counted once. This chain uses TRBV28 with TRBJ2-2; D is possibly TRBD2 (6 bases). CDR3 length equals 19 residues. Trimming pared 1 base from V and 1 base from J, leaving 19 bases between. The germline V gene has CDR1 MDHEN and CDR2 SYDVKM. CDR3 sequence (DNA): TGTGCCAGCAGTTTATTAGGAGTTGCGGGACGCCTGAACACCGGGGAGCTGTTTTTT. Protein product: CASSLLGVAGRLNTGELFF.

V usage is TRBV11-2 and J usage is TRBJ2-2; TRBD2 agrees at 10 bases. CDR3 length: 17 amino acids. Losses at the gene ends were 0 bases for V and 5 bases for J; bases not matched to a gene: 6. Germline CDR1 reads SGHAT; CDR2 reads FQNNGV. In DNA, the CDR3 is TGTGCCAGCAGCTTAGATCTAGCGGGGGTTGAAACCGGGGAGCTGTTTTTT. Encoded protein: CASSLDLAGVETGELFF. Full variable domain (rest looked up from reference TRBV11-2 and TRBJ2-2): EAGVAQSPRYKIIEKRQSVAFWCNPISGHATLYWYQQILGQGPKLLIQFQNNGVVDDSQLPKDRFSAERLKGVDSTLKIQPAKLEDSAVYLCASSLDLAGVETGELFFGEGSRLTVL.

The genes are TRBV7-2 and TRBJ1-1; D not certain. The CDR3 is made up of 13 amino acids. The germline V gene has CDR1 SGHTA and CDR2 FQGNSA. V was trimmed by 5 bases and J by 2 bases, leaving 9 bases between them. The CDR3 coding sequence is TGTGCCAGCAGCCGGCAAGTTAACACTGAAGCTTTCTTT. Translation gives CASSRQVNTEAFF.

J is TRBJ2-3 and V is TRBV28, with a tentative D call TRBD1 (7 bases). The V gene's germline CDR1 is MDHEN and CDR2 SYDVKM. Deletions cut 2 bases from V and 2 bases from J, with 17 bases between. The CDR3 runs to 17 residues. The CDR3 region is CASSLQGGEFITDTQYF. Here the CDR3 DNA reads TGTGCCAGCAGTTTACAGGGGGGAGAATTCATCACAGATACGCAGTATTTT.

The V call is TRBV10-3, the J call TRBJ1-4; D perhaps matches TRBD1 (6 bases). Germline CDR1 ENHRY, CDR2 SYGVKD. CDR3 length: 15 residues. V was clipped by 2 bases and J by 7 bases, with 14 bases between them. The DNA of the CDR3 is TGTGCCATCAGTGAGACAGGGTCTGGGTTTGAAAAACTGTTTTTT. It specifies CAISETGSGFEKLFF.

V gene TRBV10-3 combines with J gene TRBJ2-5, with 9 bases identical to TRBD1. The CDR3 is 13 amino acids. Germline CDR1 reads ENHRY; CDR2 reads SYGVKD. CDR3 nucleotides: TGTGTCACGGGGGACAGGGTGGGAGAGACCCAGTACTTC. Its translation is CVTGDRVGETQYF.

CDR3 protein: CASSPKKQAGPNEKLFF. The CDR3 DNA sequence: TGTGCCAGCAGCCCAAAAAAGCAGGCCGGTCCTAATGAAAAACTGTTTTTT. V and J are TRBV27 and TRBJ1-4; D unresolved. The V end lost 6 bases, the J end lost 3 bases, and 20 bases lay between the germline ends. Germline values: CDR1 MNHEY, CDR2 SMNVEV (reference sequence). CDR3 size: 17 residues.

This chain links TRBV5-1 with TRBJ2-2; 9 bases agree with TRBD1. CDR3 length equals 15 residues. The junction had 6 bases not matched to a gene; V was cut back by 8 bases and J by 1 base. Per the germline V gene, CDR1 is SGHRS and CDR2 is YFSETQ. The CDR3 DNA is TGCGCCAGTGATACGGGACAGGGGAACACCGGGGAGCTGTTTTTT. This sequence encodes CASDTGQGNTGELFF.

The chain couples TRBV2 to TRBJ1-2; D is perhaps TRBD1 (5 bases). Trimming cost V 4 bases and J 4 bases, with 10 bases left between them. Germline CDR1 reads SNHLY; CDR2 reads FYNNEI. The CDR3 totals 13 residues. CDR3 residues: CASSAGTLYGYTF. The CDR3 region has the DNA TGTGCCAGCAGTGCCGGGACCCTCTATGGCTACACCTTC.

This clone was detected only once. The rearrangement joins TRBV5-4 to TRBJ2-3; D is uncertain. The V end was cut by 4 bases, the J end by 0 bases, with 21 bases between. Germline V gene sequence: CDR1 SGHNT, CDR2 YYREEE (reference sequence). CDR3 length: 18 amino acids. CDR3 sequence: CASSPYQPRLPSTDTQYF. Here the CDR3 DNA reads TGTGCCAGCAGCCCGTACCAGCCGAGGCTTCCTAGCACAGATACGCAGTATTTT.

CDR3 nucleotide sequence: TGTGCCAGCAGCTTAAGCAGGGTAGCCGGGGAGCTGTTTTTT. Its protein is CASSLSRVAGELFF. The V gene is TRBV7-3, the J gene TRBJ2-2; perhaps TRBD1 as D (5 bases). Germline lookup yields CDR1 SGHTA and CDR2 FQGTGA. This CDR3 contains 14 residues. The ends were cut back, 1 base at V and 6 bases at J, with 9 bases in the middle.

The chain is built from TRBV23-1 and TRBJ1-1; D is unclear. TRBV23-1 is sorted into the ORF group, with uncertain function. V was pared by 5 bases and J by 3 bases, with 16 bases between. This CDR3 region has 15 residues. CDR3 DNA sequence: TGCGCCAGCAGTAAGAGGGATCCCCCGCACACTGAAGCTTTCTTT. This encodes CASSKRDPPHTEAFF.

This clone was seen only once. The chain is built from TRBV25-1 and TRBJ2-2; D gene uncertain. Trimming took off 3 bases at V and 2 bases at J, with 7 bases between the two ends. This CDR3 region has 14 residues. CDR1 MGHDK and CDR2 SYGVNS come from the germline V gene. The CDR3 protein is CASSDLLNTGELFF. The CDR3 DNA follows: TGTGCCAGCAGTGACCTGCTAAACACCGGGGAGCTGTTTTTT.

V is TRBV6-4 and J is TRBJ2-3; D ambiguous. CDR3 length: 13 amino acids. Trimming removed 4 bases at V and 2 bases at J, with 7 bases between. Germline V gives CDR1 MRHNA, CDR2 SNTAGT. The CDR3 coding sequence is TGTGCCAGCAGTGTTGGGTCCACAGATACGCAGTATTTT. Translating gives CASSVGSTDTQYF.

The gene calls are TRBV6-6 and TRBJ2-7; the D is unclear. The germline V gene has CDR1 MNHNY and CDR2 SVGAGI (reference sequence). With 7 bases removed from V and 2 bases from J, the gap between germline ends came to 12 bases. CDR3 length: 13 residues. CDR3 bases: TGTGCCAGCATACAGCAGGCCCCCTACGAGCAGTACTTC. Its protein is CASIQQAPYEQYF.